This T cell receptor beta chain originates from a study of T cells in Graves' hyperthyroidism and ophthalmopathy. Germline V gene lookup returns CDR1 SGDLS and CDR2 YYNGEE. Trimming took 0 bases from V and 0 from J, leaving 12 bases between them. The CDR3 sequence is 16 residues long. It was RNA transcripts that yielded the amplified TCR beta CDR3 regions. First-round RT-PCR with HTBI primers amplified the TCR CDR3 region. TCRdb called the multiplex PCR reads again in MiXCR, with one record for every CDR3 protein. The data show about 760,000 distinct CDR3 sequences, 35% seen once. This clonotype came up a few times.

The V gene is TRBV9, the J gene TRBJ1-2; D is perhaps TRBD1 (5 bases). The sequence was obtained from a middle-aged woman with Graves' hyperthyroidism. The sequenced material came from blood. The CDR3 coding sequence is TGTGCCAGCAGCGTAGATGTCGGCAGGGCTAACTATGGCTACACCTTC. Its translation is CASSVDVGRANYGYTF.